This T cell receptor beta chain was sequenced in a study of blood T cells in healthy people across ages. Findings of the study overall: Per million T cells, TCR beta diversity dropped roughly linearly as age increased. The CMV status of each donor remained undetermined, and this could have confounded shifts in expanded clonotypes.

There are many counts of this clonotype. The antigen is undetermined. A sample-barcoded 5' primer and a J-beta primer mix were used in a second PCR of roughly 7 to 12 cycles. Each TCR beta cDNA got a 12-nucleotide random molecular identifier. TCRdb called the 5' RACE reads again in MiXCR, with one record for every CDR3 protein. The sample comprises 550,000 to 600,000 distinct CDR3 sequences, around half of which are singletons, and around 23% rests with the top ten. Germline-derived CDR1 and CDR2 are SQVTM and ANQGSEA. Trimming cost V 1 base and J 6 bases; bases outside gene matches: 3. The CDR3 spans 14 residues. Donation came from healthy Caucasian individuals in Russia who were aged 6 to 90.

This clonotype was sampled from a man older than 75 in good health. The chain joins TRBV29-1 to TRBJ2-3; 11 bases line up with TRBD2. The sequencing input was blood. CDR3 protein: CSVEVASGGDTQYF. CDR3 coding DNA: TGCAGCGTTGAAGTTGCTAGCGGGGGGGATACGCAGTATTTT.